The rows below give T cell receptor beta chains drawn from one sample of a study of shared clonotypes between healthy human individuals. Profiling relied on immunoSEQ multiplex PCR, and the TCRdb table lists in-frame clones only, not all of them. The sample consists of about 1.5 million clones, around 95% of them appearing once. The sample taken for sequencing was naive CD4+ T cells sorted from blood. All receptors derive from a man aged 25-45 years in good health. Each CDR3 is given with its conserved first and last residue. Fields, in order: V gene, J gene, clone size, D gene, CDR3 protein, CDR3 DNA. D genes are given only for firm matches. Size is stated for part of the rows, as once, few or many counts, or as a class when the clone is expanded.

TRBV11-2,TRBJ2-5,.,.,CASSLVRETQYF,TGTGCCAGCAGCTTAGTGCGGGAGACCCAGTACTTC
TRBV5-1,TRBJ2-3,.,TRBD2,CASSLVGSPGGSSTDTQYF,TGCGCCAGCAGCTTGGTAGGCTCACCCGGCGGGAGTTCGACAGATACGCAGTATTTT
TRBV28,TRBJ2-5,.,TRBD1,CATTDRGFRETQYF,TGTGCCACAACGGACAGGGGGTTTCGGGAGACCCAGTACTTC
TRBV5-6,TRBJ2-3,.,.,CASSLVRSTDTQYF,TGTGCCAGCAGCTTGGTCAGGAGCACAGATACGCAGTATTTT
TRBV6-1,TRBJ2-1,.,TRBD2,CATAGTSRNEQFF,TGTGCCACCGCGGGGACTAGCCGAAATGAGCAGTTCTTC
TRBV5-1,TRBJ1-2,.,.,CASSPLTGRKVGGYTF,TGCGCCAGCAGCCCCCTCACGGGACGCAAAGTAGGTGGCTACACCTTC
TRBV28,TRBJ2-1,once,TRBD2,CASSSRTSGSFNEQFF,TGTGCCAGCAGTTCCCGGACTAGCGGGAGTTTTAATGAGCAGTTCTTC
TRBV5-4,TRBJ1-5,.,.,CASSLGVGGNQPQHF,TGTGCCAGCAGCTTGGGGGTCGGGGGCAATCAGCCCCAGCATTTT
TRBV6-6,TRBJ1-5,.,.,CASRTVGPQHF,TGTGCCAGCAGGACGGTTGGGCCCCAGCATTTT
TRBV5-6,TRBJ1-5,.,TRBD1,CASSWGQGGNQPQHF,TGTGCCAGCAGCTGGGGACAGGGAGGCAATCAGCCCCAGCATTTT
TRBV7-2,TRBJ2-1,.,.,CASSTNPANEQFF,TGTGCCAGCAGCACCAACCCCGCCAATGAGCAGTTCTTC
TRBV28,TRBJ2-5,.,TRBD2,CASRGSGRAGSQETQYF,TGTGCCAGCAGGGGTAGCGGGAGGGCGGGGTCTCAAGAGACCCAGTACTTC
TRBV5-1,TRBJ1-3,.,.,CASSLFFPGQSGNTIYF,TGCGCCAGCAGCTTGTTTTTTCCCGGACAGTCCGGAAACACCATATATTTT
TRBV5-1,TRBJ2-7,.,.,CASSLALPRPNYEQYF,TGCGCCAGCAGCTTGGCCCTCCCCAGACCGAACTACGAGCAGTACTTC
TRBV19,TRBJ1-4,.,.,CASSILGGSANEKLFF,TGTGCCAGTAGTATCCTGGGAGGTTCAGCTAATGAAAAACTGTTTTTT
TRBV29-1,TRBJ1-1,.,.,CSGVGPVHGGTEAFF,TGCAGCGGCGTTGGGCCAGTTCACGGGGGTACTGAAGCTTTCTTT
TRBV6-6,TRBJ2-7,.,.,CASRPPTGVSGEQYF,TGTGCCAGCAGGCCACCGACCGGCGTGTCGGGCGAGCAGTACTTC
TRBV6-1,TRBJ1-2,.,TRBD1,CASSVSGTGVVYGYTF,TGTGCCAGCAGTGTCTCGGGGACAGGGGTGGTCTATGGCTACACCTTC
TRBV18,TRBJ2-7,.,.,CASSPPGAAGAGQEQYF,TGTGCCAGCTCACCACCGGGCGCGGCAGGGGCCGGTCAAGAGCAGTACTTC
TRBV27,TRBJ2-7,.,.,CASSINKGEQYF,TGTGCCAGCAGCATTAACAAGGGCGAGCAGTACTTC
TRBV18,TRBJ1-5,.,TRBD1,CASSSGQGNQPQHF,TGTGCCAGCTCATCCGGACAGGGCAATCAGCCCCAGCATTTT
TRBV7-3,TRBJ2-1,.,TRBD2,CASSLVRAGANEQFF,TGTGCCAGCAGCTTGGTCCGAGCGGGAGCCAATGAGCAGTTCTTC
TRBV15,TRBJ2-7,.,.,CATSRGGAGVYEQYF,TGTGCCACCAGCAGAGGGGGGGCGGGAGTCTACGAGCAGTACTTC
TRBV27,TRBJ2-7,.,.,CASSSGHPGGEQYF,TGTGCCAGCAGTTCGGGACACCCAGGAGGCGAGCAGTACTTC
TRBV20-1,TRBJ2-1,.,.,CSESPNEQFF,TGCAGTGAAAGTCCCAATGAGCAGTTCTTC
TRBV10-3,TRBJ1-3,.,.,CAISDPAGGGNTIYF,TGTGCCATCAGTGATCCCGCGGGCGGTGGAAACACCATATATTTT
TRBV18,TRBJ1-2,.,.,CASSPTAGRYGYTF,TGTGCCAGCTCACCCACAGCAGGGAGATATGGCTACACCTTC
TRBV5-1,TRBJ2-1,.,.,CASNLLLPRPGDEQFF,TGCGCCAGCAACTTACTCCTTCCCCGGCCGGGGGATGAGCAGTTCTTC
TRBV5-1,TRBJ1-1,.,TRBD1,CASSLVTGGTEAFF,TGCGCCAGCAGCTTGGTGACAGGGGGCACTGAAGCTTTCTTT
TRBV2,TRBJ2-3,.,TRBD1,CASTRDRVSTDTQYF,TGTGCCAGCACCCGGGACAGGGTTAGCACAGATACGCAGTATTTT
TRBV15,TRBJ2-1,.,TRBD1,CATSRGPGGAYNEQFF,TGTGCCACCAGCAGAGGCCCAGGGGGCGCCTACAATGAGCAGTTCTTC
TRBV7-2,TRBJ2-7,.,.,CASSLARGTSYEQYF,TGTGCCAGCAGCTTAGCGCGCGGAACCTCCTACGAGCAGTACTTC
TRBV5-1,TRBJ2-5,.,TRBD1,CASSLAPGGAETQYF,TGCGCCAGCAGCTTGGCGCCAGGGGGCGCGGAGACCCAGTACTTC
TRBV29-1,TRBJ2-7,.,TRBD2,CSVGGGYLYEQYF,TGCAGCGTTGGCGGGGGTTATCTCTACGAGCAGTACTTC
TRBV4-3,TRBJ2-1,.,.,CASSQDGHQFSDEQFF,TGCGCCAGCAGCCAAGATGGACACCAATTCAGCGATGAGCAGTTCTTC
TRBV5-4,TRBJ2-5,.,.,CASSPTRGETQYF,TGTGCCAGCTCCCCGACGAGGGGCGAGACCCAGTACTTC
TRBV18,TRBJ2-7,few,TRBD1,CASSPGTGGSYEQYF,TGTGCCAGCTCACCAGGGACAGGGGGCTCCTACGAGCAGTACTTC
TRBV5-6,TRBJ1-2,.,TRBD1,CASSWGQGATNYGYTF,TGTGCCAGCAGCTGGGGACAGGGGGCGACGAACTATGGCTACACCTTC
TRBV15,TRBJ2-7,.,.,CATSRGGRTYEQYF,TGTGCCACCAGCAGGGGGGGAAGAACCTACGAGCAGTACTTC
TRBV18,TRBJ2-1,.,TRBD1,CASLRQGASNEQFF,TGTGCCAGCTTACGACAGGGGGCGTCCAATGAGCAGTTCTTC
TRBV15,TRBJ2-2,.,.,CATERGPQNTGELFF,TGTGCCACTGAACGGGGTCCCCAGAACACCGGGGAGCTGTTTTTT